This T cell receptor beta chain was identified in a study of cytomegalovirus exposure and HLA in healthy donors. Findings and limits, study-wide: The only immune exposure information that was available was CMV serostatus. Sequencing likely generated an artifact that appeared as a cluster of highly shared sequence variants. Some V segments (TRBV6-2 and TRBV6-3 among them) were excluded as indistinguishable.

Primers included in the PCR were 60 Vbeta and 13 Jbeta primers. Assay: immunoSEQ multiplex PCR; the TCRdb copy retains only in-frame clones and omits some. The repertoire holds around 130,000 clones, roughly three quarters seen once, with around 1.5% in the top ten. There are 15 residues in the CDR3. Germline V CDR1 and CDR2: MDHEN, SYDVKM. Worth noting for this clone: The antigen is unknown. A junction end diverges from the germline sequence, so it may reflect a read error.

Healthy bone marrow donors made up the donors. Sequencing was done on a sample of PBMCs. The sequence came from a woman between 18 and 29 years old in good health and CMV-seronegative. The chain has TRBV28 and TRBJ1-1; 8 positions match TRBD1. CDR3 coding DNA: TGTGCCAGCAGTTTATCCAGACAGGGGAACCCTGAAGCTTTCTTT. Translated: CASSLSRQGNPEAFF.